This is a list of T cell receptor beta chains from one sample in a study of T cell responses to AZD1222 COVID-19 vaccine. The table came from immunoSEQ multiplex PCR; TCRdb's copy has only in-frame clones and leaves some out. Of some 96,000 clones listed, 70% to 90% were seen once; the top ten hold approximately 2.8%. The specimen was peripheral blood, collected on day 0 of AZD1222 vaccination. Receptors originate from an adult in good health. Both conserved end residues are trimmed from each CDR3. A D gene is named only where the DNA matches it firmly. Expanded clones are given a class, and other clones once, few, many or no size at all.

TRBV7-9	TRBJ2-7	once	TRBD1	ASSLTGTVFSYEQY
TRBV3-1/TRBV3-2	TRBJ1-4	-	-	ASSQDRGTNEKLF
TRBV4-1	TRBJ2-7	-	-	ASSQVAGLEQY
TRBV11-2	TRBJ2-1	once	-	ASSLDPSSYNEQF
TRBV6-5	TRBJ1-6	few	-	ASRPGTPGNSPLH
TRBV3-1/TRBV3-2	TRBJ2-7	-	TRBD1	ASSQTGGYEQY
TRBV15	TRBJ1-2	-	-	ATSRDARTSRGYT
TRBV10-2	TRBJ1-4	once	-	ASSSTGYEKLF
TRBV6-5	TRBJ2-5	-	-	ASNPAGPPETQY
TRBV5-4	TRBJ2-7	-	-	ASSLKGGYEQY
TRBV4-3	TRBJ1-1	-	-	ASSLQRATEAF
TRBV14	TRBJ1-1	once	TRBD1	ASSPSTGVGTEAF
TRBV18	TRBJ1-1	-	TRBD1	ASSPGQGGTEAF
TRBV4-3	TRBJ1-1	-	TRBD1	ASSPGTVNTEAF
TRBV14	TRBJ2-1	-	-	ASSQDSEGSEQF
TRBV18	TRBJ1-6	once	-	ASSPGVSSYNSPLH
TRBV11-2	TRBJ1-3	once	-	ASSLPEGRDVNTIY
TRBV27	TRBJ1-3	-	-	ASISGNTIY
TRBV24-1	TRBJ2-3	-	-	ATSSGSTDTQY
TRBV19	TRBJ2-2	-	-	ASGQGELF
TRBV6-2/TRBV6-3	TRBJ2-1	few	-	ASSYSNVPYYNEQF
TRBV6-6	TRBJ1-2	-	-	ASSHLNYGYT
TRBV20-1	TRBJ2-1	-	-	SASGELEQF
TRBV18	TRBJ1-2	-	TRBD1	ASSPAGTGGNYGYT
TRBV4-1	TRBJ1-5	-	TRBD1	ASSQGLGQALNQPQH
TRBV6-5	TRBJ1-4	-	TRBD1	ASRRDRDLGEKLF
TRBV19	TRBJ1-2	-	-	ASSIGGRQSGYT
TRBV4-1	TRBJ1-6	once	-	ASSQYSPSSRSPLH
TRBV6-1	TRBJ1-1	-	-	ASGRLNTEAF
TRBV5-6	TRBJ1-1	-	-	ASSFLGRSNTEAF
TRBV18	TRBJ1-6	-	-	ASSPEAVVSYNSPLH
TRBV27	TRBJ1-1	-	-	ASNGQRNTEAF
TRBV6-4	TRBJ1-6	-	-	ASSENRPNSPLH
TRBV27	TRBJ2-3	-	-	ASSNRQSTDTQY
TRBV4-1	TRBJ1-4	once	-	ASSQGRNLLGAGEKLF
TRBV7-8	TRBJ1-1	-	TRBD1	ASSWDREYTEAF
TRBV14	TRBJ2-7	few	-	ASSPEQGWTYEQY
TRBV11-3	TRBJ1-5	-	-	ASSPGVGSNQPQH
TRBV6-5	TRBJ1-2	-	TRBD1	ASSNLGQGFGYT
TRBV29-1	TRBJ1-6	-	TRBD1	SVVLQGVKNSPLH
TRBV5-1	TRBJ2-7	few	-	ASEGATPYEQY
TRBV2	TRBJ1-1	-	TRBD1	ASRPGSGGYTEAF
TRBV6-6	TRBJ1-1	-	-	ASSYSSDTEAF
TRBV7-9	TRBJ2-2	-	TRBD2	ASSTTGTSLGTGELF
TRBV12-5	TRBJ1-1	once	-	ASGSSGERTEAF
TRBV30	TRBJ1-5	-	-	AWSQQGRDTNQPQH
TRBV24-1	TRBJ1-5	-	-	ATSDLGNQPQH
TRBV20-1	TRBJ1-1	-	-	SAGQNTEAF
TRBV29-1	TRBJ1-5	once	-	SVIGFGHGDQPQH
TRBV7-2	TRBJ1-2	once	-	ASSVTGPNYGYT